This TCR beta chain was sequenced for a study of blood T cell repertoires in COVID-19. Background on the study: COVID-19 samples, acute and convalescent, were from the United States, Italy and Spain.

The V segment lost 1 base and the J segment 10 bases; nucleotides outside the gene matches: 5. The CDR3 extends over 15 amino acids. Germline values: CDR1 SGHRS, CDR2 YFSETQ. Here immunoSEQ multiplex PCR was the method, and the copy in TCRdb shows in-frame clones only, minus some. The data show roughly 180,000 clones, about nine tenths seen once. The TCR originated in a man aged 65 to 85 with active or convalescent COVID-19. J is TRBJ2-1 and V is TRBV5-1; TRBD2 aligns across 13 bases. The sequenced sample consisted of peripheral blood. DNA of the CDR3: TGCGCCAGCAGCTTGTCCGGGACTAGCGGGAACGAGCAGTTCTTC. Its translation: CASSLSGTSGNEQFF.